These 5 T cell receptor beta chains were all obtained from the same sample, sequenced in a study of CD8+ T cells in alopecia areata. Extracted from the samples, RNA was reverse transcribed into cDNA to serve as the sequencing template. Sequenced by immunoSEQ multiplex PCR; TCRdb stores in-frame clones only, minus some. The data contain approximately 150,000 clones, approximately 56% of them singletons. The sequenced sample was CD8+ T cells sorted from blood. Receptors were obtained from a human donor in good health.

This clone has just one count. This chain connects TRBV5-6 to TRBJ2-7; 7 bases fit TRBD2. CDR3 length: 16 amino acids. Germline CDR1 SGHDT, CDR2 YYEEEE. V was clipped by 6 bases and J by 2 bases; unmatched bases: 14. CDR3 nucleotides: TGTGCCAGCACCAAGGCACTAGCGAGAGCCCCCTACGAGCAGTACTTC. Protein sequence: CASTKALARAPYEQYF.

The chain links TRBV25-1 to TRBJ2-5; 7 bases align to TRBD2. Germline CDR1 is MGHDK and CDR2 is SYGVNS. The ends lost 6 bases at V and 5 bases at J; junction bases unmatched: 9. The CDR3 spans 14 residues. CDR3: CASSYAGEVETQYF. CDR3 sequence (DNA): TGTGCCAGCAGCTATGCGGGAGAGGTGGAGACCCAGTACTTC.

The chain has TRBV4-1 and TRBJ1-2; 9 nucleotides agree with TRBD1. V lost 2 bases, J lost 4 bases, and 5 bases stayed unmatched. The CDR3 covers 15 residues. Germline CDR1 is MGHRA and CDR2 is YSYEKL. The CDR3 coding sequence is TGCGCCAGCAGCCAACTTACAGGGGGCAGCTATGGCTACACCTTC. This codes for CASSQLTGGSYGYTF.

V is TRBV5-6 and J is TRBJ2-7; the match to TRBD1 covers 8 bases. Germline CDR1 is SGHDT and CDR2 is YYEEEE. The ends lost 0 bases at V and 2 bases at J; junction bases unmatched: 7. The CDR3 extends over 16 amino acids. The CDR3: CASSLDGQGAPYEQYF. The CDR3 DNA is TGTGCCAGCAGCTTGGACGGCCAGGGGGCTCCCTACGAGCAGTACTTC.

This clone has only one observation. This chain's CDR3 is CASSPRTGREQYF. The CDR3 bases are TGTGCCAGCAGCCCGCGGACAGGGCGCGAGCAGTACTTC. The J gene is TRBJ2-7, the V gene TRBV27, with 8 nucleotides matching TRBD1. The CDR3 has 13 amino acids. The trim removed 6 bases at V and 6 bases at J, leaving 7 bases unmatched. Per germline, CDR1 MNHEY and CDR2 SMNVEV (reference sequence).